The present TCR beta chain was sequenced within a study of blood T cell repertoires in COVID-19. For the study at large: COVID-19 samples from acute and convalescent phases originated in the United States, Italy and Spain. From T cells, B-cell-depleted T cells, or PBMCs came the material, which was cDNA or gDNA.

In the original processing: For nucleated cells, counts were estimated from reference gene primer amplification. Repertoires were generated with immunoSEQ multiplex PCR, while TCRdb's copy carries only in-frame clones and drops some. V, J and clone size were drawn from that table, and D and trimming were deduced from the DNA. There are about 210,000 clones in the sample; roughly 81% occur only once, and roughly 8% lies in the top ten. The CDR3 covers 14 residues. The germline V and J ends were trimmed by 4 bases and 2 bases, with 12 bases remaining between them. Germline-derived CDR1 and CDR2 are MDHEN and SYDVKM.

The source material was peripheral blood. The source is a woman aged 45-65 years with active or convalescent COVID-19. V and J are TRBV28 and TRBJ2-7, with D perhaps TRBD1 (6 bases). The CDR3 reads CASSSGQPPYEQYF. In DNA, the CDR3 is TGTGCCAGCAGTTCCGGACAGCCACCCTACGAGCAGTACTTC. Based on the CDR3 plus reference TRBV28 and TRBJ2-7, the full variable domain is DVKVTQSSRYLVKRTGEKVFLECVQDMDHENMFWYRQDPGLGLRLIYFSYDVKMKEKGDIPEGYSVSREKKERFSLILESASTNQTSMYLCASSSGQPPYEQYFGPGTRLTVT.